This TCR beta chain was observed in a study of T cells in localized non-small cell lung cancer. CDR1 is LNHDA and CDR2 is SQIVND in the germline V gene (reference sequence). This CDR3 is 14 amino acids long. V lost 3 bases and J 5 bases, leaving 13 bases between the germline ends. Repertoires were generated with immunoSEQ multiplex PCR, while TCRdb's copy carries only in-frame clones and drops some. Among 65,000 to 80,000 clones listed, around 85% were seen once. Study outcomes and limitations: Uninvolved adjacent lung showed peak T cell clonality, exceeding tumor. The tumor had only one region sequenced, so heterogeneity remains possible. A median around 57 of the top 100 tumor clones appeared in adjacent lung. Higher blood T cell density tracked longer overall survival.

In the case of this clone: Its antigen remains unidentified.

The rearrangement links TRBV19 to TRBJ2-5; D is perhaps TRBD1 or TRBD2 (5 bases each). Sequenced here: peripheral blood, sampled before any cancer treatment. The sequence was obtained from a female donor at least 60 years old with stage I lung adenocarcinoma. In nucleotides, the CDR3 is TGTGCCAGTAGTATCGGTCAGGGCGGGGAGACCCAGTACTTC. It is translated as CASSIGQGGETQYF.